This is a list of T cell receptor beta chains from one sample in a study of immune heterogeneity within non-small cell lung tumors. TCRdb called the multiplex PCR reads again in MiXCR, with one record for every CDR3 protein. Counted here are some 21,000 distinct CDR3 sequences, 25% to 30% occurring once; the ten biggest clones make up around 4.5%. Sequenced: lung tumor tissue. The receptors here all came from a middle-aged man with non-small cell lung cancer. The CDR3 runs from the conserved cysteine through the conserved F or W. D genes are given only for firm matches. Size is omitted from some rows. Given values are once, few, many or a class for expanded clones.

D: .; size: once; V: TRBV15; J: TRBJ2-5; DNA: TGTGCCACCAGCTCGAAGTGGCACTACCAAGAGACCCAGTACTTC; CDR3: CATSSKWHYQETQYF
D: .; size: .; V: TRBV6-1; J: TRBJ1-4; DNA: TGTGCCAGCAGCCAAGTACCGGGAGAAAAACTGTTTTTT; CDR3: CASSQVPGEKLFF
D: .; size: .; V: TRBV5-4; J: TRBJ2-3; DNA: TGTGCCAGCAGCTTAGTCATGGGACCCACAGATACGCAGTATTTT; CDR3: CASSLVMGPTDTQYF
D: .; size: .; V: TRBV20-1; J: TRBJ2-5; DNA: TGCAGTGCTAGAACGGGGCAAACGTACCAAGAGACCCTGTACTTC; CDR3: CSARTGQTYQETLYF
D: .; size: .; V: TRBV5-5; J: TRBJ2-3; DNA: TGTGCCAGCAGCATTGCAGCAGCGCAACGCACAGATACGCAGTATTTT; CDR3: CASSIAAAQRTDTQYF
D: TRBD1; size: few; V: TRBV11-2; J: TRBJ1-5; DNA: TGTGCCAGCAGCTTAGGGACAGGGGGGAGTATGCCCCAGCATTTT; CDR3: CASSLGTGGSMPQHF
D: .; size: .; V: TRBV5-4; J: TRBJ2-3; DNA: TGTGCCAGCAGCTTGAGTCAGGGCACAGATACGCAGTATTTT; CDR3: CASSLSQGTDTQYF
D: .; size: many; V: TRBV5-1; J: TRBJ2-7; DNA: TGCGCCAGCAGCTTAGGGGCCTCCTACGAGCAGTACTTC; CDR3: CASSLGASYEQYF
D: .; size: medium-sized; V: TRBV12-3/TRBV12-4; J: TRBJ1-5; DNA: TGTGCCAGCAGTTTAGCCGTCGGTCAGCCCCAGCATTTT; CDR3: CASSLAVGQPQHF
D: .; size: many; V: TRBV5-1; J: TRBJ2-7; DNA: TGCGCCAGCAGCTTGGAAGCCGTGCAGTACTTC; CDR3: CASSLEAVQYF
D: TRBD1; size: few; V: TRBV7-6; J: TRBJ2-2; DNA: TGTGCCAGCAGCTTACTGTCGACAGGGTGGGTCAACGGGGAGCTGTTTTTT; CDR3: CASSLLSTGWVNGELFF